The next 23 T cell receptor beta chains were all read from a single sample in a study of OX40 agonist ivuxolimab in advanced cancers. Library preparation was by the immunoSEQ multiplex PCR assay. TCRdb mirrors the immuneACCESS table, restricted to in-frame sequences. Some clones are absent from its copies; in checked studies, under half trace to an unresolved V gene, and the reason for the others is unknown. The table for this sample lists about 22,000 clones; 80% to 90% of them were counted only once. The ten biggest clones cover about a third of the sample. This specimen was CD4+ or CD8+ T cells sorted from blood, taken in a trial of the OX40 agonist ivuxolimab. The receptors were sampled from an adult with an advanced solid tumor such as melanoma, head and neck, liver or kidney cancer.

This chain links TRBV7-3 with TRBJ2-3; TRBD2 matches 9 bases. The CDR3 has 15 residues. Germline V CDR1 and CDR2: SGHTA, FQGTGA. The V and J ends lost 6 bases and 3 bases, in that order; junction bases with no gene match: 7. This CDR3 is CASSPAGGKTDTQYF. The CDR3 nucleotides read TGTGCCAGCAGTCCAGCGGGGGGCAAAACAGATACGCAGTATTTT.

In its sample, this clone was seen a few times. J is TRBJ2-7 and V is TRBV7-2; D might be TRBD2 (5 bases). The ends were cut back, 0 bases at V and 4 bases at J, with 16 bases in the middle. The germline gives CDR1 SGHTA, CDR2 FQGNSA. The CDR3 is made up of 16 amino acids. The CDR3 here is CASSLARFGERYEQYF. CDR3 bases: TGTGCCAGCAGCTTAGCGCGTTTCGGGGAACGTTACGAGCAGTACTTC.

This chain links TRBV6-5 with TRBJ2-7, with 14 nucleotides matching TRBD2. Germline V lookup: CDR1 MNHEY, CDR2 SVGAGI. Losses at the gene ends were 6 bases for V and 4 bases for J; bases not matched to a gene: 5. The CDR3 is 15 residues long. CDR3 sequence (DNA): TGTGCCAGCAGGGAGGGACTAGCGGGAGTATACGAGCAGTACTTC. Its protein is CASREGLAGVYEQYF.

This chain connects TRBV9 to TRBJ2-3, with 9 bases aligning to TRBD2. Germline CDR1 SGDLS, CDR2 YYNGEE. J gave up 2 bases and V 0 bases, and 4 bases lay outside the gene matches. This CDR3 region has 16 residues. For the CDR3, the DNA is TGTGCCAGCAGCGTAGGGTCTAGCGGGATCACAGATACGCAGTATTTT. Protein: CASSVGSSGITDTQYF.

This clone was seen a handful of times. The chain employs TRBV10-2 and TRBJ1-2; possibly TRBD1 for D (5 bases). This CDR3 comprises 12 residues. With 2 bases removed from V and 6 bases from J, the gap between germline ends came to 7 bases. Germline values: CDR1 WSHSY, CDR2 SAAADI. The CDR3 nucleotides read TGCGCCAGCAGTGAGCAGGGAGATGGCTACACCTTC. It codes for CASSEQGDGYTF.

The J gene is TRBJ1-4, the V gene TRBV27; no clear D gene. CDR3 length: 12 residues. The V end lost 5 bases, the J end lost 5 bases, and 6 bases lay between the germline ends. The germline V gene encodes CDR1 MNHEY and CDR2 SMNVEV (reference sequence). The DNA for the CDR3 is TGTGCCAGCAGTCTTCCAAATGAAAAACTGTTTTTT. It codes for CASSLPNEKLFF.

The chain uses TRBV6-1 and TRBJ2-5; 9 nucleotides match TRBD2. V was pared by 2 bases and J by 1 base, with 2 bases of the junction left unmatched. The CDR3 is 15 amino acids. Germline lookup yields CDR1 MNHNS and CDR2 SASEGT. CDR3 residues: CASSELAGAQETQYF. DNA for the CDR3: TGTGCCAGCAGTGAATTAGCGGGAGCCCAAGAGACCCAGTACTTC.

J is TRBJ1-5 and V is TRBV16; D unresolved. CDR3 length: 13 residues. V lost 2 bases and J lost 11, with 13 bases in between. Germline loops: CDR1 KGHSY, CDR2 FQNENV. CDR3 protein: CASSQESLGAQHF. CDR3 nucleotide sequence: TGTGCCAGCAGCCAAGAGTCCCTAGGAGCCCAGCATTTT.

The CDR3 reads CASSGVGYSNQPQHF. The CDR3 DNA reads TGTGCCAGCAGTGGAGTAGGCTATAGCAATCAGCCCCAGCATTTT. This chain links TRBV2 with TRBJ1-5; unclear D gene. The CDR3 is 15 amino acids. The germline V and J ends were trimmed by 4 bases and 0 bases, with 10 bases remaining between them. Germline V CDR1 and CDR2: SNHLY, FYNNEI.

This clone has just one count. V usage is TRBV11-2 and J usage is TRBJ2-1; D may be TRBD1 or TRBD2 (5 bases each). The CDR3 is made up of 15 amino acids. Germline lookup yields CDR1 SGHAT and CDR2 FQNNGV. Trimming pared 5 bases from V and 7 bases from J, leaving 18 bases between. The CDR3 reads CASSPSEGKWNEQFF. In DNA form, the CDR3 reads TGTGCCAGCAGCCCCTCCGAGGGGAAGTGGAATGAGCAGTTCTTC.

This clone appeared a few times. The V call is TRBV5-6, the J call TRBJ1-2; D might be TRBD1 (5 bases). With 2 bases removed from V and 0 bases from J, the gap between germline ends came to 14 bases. Germline V gives CDR1 SGHDT, CDR2 YYEEEE. The CDR3 loop spans 16 amino acids. The CDR3 DNA reads TGTGCCAGCAGCTTAGTGGGGGACCCCACTAACTATGGCTACACCTTC. Its translation: CASSLVGDPTNYGYTF.

The chain recombines TRBV18 with TRBJ1-3; 8 bases line up with TRBD1. The V gene's germline CDR1 is KGHSH and CDR2 LQKENI. The junction had 8 bases not matched to a gene; V was cut back by 3 bases and J by 4 bases. The CDR3 covers 16 residues. The CDR3 here is CASSPSRTGTGNTIYF. CDR3 DNA sequence: TGTGCCAGCTCACCTTCCCGGACAGGGACGGGAAACACCATATATTTT.

By share, this clone counts as hyperexpanded (1% or more). The genes are TRBV7-3 and TRBJ2-3, with D perhaps given as TRBD1 or TRBD2 (5 bases each). Trimming left V 6 bases short and J 1 base short, with 14 bases between. The CDR3 covers 15 residues. CDR1 and CDR2 (germline): SGHTA, FQGTGA. The CDR3 spells CASSPDSGGTDTQYF. The CDR3 DNA follows: TGTGCCAGCAGTCCAGACAGCGGAGGCACAGATACGCAGTATTTT.

The chain links TRBV9 to TRBJ1-6, with TRBD1 as a possible D gene (5 bases). The V gene's germline CDR1 is SGDLS and CDR2 YYNGEE. The CDR3 runs 15 residues. Deletions cut 0 bases from V and 5 bases from J, with 9 bases between. The CDR3 loop reads CASSVVGGDNSPLHF. The CDR3 bases are TGTGCCAGCAGCGTAGTCGGGGGGGATAATTCACCCCTCCACTTT.

The genes are TRBV27 and TRBJ2-3; a weak D match, TRBD2 (5 bases). The germline V gene encodes CDR1 MNHEY and CDR2 SMNVEV (reference sequence). This CDR3 comprises 13 residues. With 3 bases removed from V and 4 bases from J, the gap between germline ends came to 8 bases. The CDR3 sequence: CASSFSGSDTQYF. In DNA, the CDR3 is TGTGCCAGCAGTTTCTCGGGGTCAGATACGCAGTATTTT.

The gene calls are TRBV9 and TRBJ1-1; D call uncertain. The V end lost 0 bases, the J end lost 4 bases, and 7 bases lay between the germline ends. CDR3 size: 13 residues. Germline CDR1 and CDR2: SGDLS and YYNGEE. Here the CDR3 reads CASSVEVSTEAFF. CDR3 in DNA: TGTGCCAGCAGCGTAGAGGTAAGCACTGAAGCTTTCTTT.

The V and J genes are TRBV27 and TRBJ2-1; D unclear. V dropped 5 bases and J dropped 0 bases, with 11 bases sitting between them. The CDR3 has 15 residues. Germline V gives CDR1 MNHEY, CDR2 SMNVEV (reference sequence). CDR3 bases: TGTGCCAGCAGTGAGACTCCAGGCTCCTACAATGAGCAGTTCTTC. The encoded protein is CASSETPGSYNEQFF.

The chain links TRBV15 to TRBJ1-5; D might be TRBD1 (5 bases). This CDR3 comprises 14 residues. V lost 1 base to trimming and J lost 5 bases, with 9 bases between them. The germline gives CDR1 LNHNV, CDR2 YYDKDF (reference sequence). The CDR3 DNA follows: TGTGCCACCAGCAGAGTCGGCAGGGATCAGCCCCAGCATTTT. The encoded protein is CATSRVGRDQPQHF.

V usage is TRBV5-1 and J usage is TRBJ1-1; D remains unclear. There are 16 residues in the CDR3. Looked up from germline, CDR1 is SGHRS and CDR2 is YFSETQ. Trimming cost V 0 bases and J 4 bases, with 16 bases left between them. The CDR3 nucleotides are TGCGCCAGCAGCTTGGCCAAAGCAGGTCCTGCCACTGAAGCTTTCTTT. Translated: CASSLAKAGPATEAFF.

This chain links TRBV19 with TRBJ1-1; TRBD1 might be the D (5 bases). CDR1 LNHDA and CDR2 SQIVND come from the germline V gene (reference sequence). The CDR3 is made up of 11 amino acids. Trimming removed 4 bases from V and 6 bases from J, with 6 bases in between. In nucleotides, the CDR3 is TGTGCCAGTAGTAGGGGCTCTGAAGCTTTCTTT. It translates to CASSRGSEAFF.

The V call is TRBV19, the J call TRBJ1-4, with 10 bases matching TRBD1. Per germline, CDR1 LNHDA and CDR2 SQIVND (reference sequence). With V trimmed by 3 bases and J by 9 bases, 4 bases remained unmatched. CDR3 length: 14 amino acids. The CDR3 here is CASSIQGQGKKLFF. DNA of the CDR3: TGTGCCAGTAGTATCCAGGGACAGGGGAAAAAACTGTTTTTT.

In this sample, this clone turned up once. V gene TRBV5-1 combines with J gene TRBJ2-2; D perhaps matches TRBD2 (5 bases). Germline lookup yields CDR1 SGHRS and CDR2 YFSETQ. V was trimmed by 6 bases and J by 6 bases, leaving 18 bases between them. The CDR3 covers 15 residues. The DNA for the CDR3 is TGCGCCAGCACCTTCGGAGACCTGGAGGCCGGGGAGCTGTTTTTT. Translated: CASTFGDLEAGELFF. Full variable domain (remainder filled in from reference TRBV5-1 and TRBJ2-2): KAGVTQTPRYLIKTRGQQVTLSCSPISGHRSVSWYQQTPGQGLQFLFEYFSETQRNKGNFPGRFSGRQFSNSRSEMNVSTLELGDSALYLCASTFGDLEAGELFFGEGSRLTVL.

J is TRBJ2-3 and V is TRBV9; 8 nucleotides line up with TRBD2. The CDR3 loop spans 18 amino acids. Germline values: CDR1 SGDLS, CDR2 YYNGEE. The ends lost 4 bases at V and 4 bases at J; junction bases unmatched: 17. This CDR3 is CASSRDPTPGLAADTQYF. The CDR3 nucleotides read TGTGCCAGCAGCCGGGACCCGACACCAGGACTAGCCGCAGATACGCAGTATTTT. The full variable domain, completed using reference TRBV9 and TRBJ2-3, is DSGVTQTPKHLITATGQRVTLRCSPRSGDLSVYWYQQSLDQGLQFLIQYYNGEERAKGNILERFSAQQFPDLHSELNLSSLELGDSALYFCASSRDPTPGLAADTQYFGPGTRLTVL.